The rows below give T cell receptor beta chains drawn from one sample of a study of graft-versus-host responses after intestinal transplantation. Repertoires were generated with immunoSEQ multiplex PCR, while TCRdb's copy carries only in-frame clones and drops some. The table records more than 65,000 clones, around 93% of them present only once. These receptors are not linked to any known antigen. The sequencing here drew on unstimulated CD8+ T cells sorted from spleen or lymph node cells, taken before transplant. Source of these receptors: a human donor who was the organ donor for an intestinal transplant. CDR3s include the opening cysteine and the closing phenylalanine or tryptophan. Each record gives: V gene, clone size, D gene, J gene, CDR3 protein, CDR3 DNA. D genes are given only for firm matches. Rows give clone size only sometimes, using once, few, many, or a class for an expanded clone.

V: TRBV7-9; size: NA; D: NA; J: TRBJ1-1; CDR3: CASSLGPGEAFF; DNA: TGTGCCAGCAGCTTAGGCCCAGGGGAAGCTTTCTTT
V: TRBV13; size: NA; D: TRBD2; J: TRBJ2-1; CDR3: CASSFSGGAYNEQFF; DNA: TGTGCCAGCAGCTTTAGCGGGGGGGCCTACAATGAGCAGTTCTTC
V: TRBV5-4; size: NA; D: NA; J: TRBJ1-4; CDR3: CASRPGGDNEKLFF; DNA: TGTGCCAGCAGACCGGGGGGGGATAATGAAAAACTGTTTTTT
V: TRBV30; size: NA; D: TRBD2; J: TRBJ2-1; CDR3: CAWSQKGRGYNEQFF; DNA: TGTGCCTGGAGCCAGAAAGGGCGGGGGTACAATGAGCAGTTCTTC
V: TRBV5-4; size: NA; D: NA; J: TRBJ1-5; CDR3: CASSLLENSNQPQHF; DNA: TGTGCCAGCAGCTTGCTGGAGAATAGCAATCAGCCCCAGCATTTT
V: TRBV10-3; size: NA; D: TRBD1; J: TRBJ2-7; CDR3: CAIKGTGATYEQYF; DNA: TGTGCCATCAAGGGGACAGGGGCCACCTACGAGCAGTACTTC
V: TRBV11-3; size: NA; D: TRBD2; J: TRBJ2-7; CDR3: CASSPPSGGVYEQYF; DNA: TGTGCCAGCAGCCCTCCCTCTGGGGGGGTCTACGAGCAGTACTTC
V: TRBV7-8; size: NA; D: NA; J: TRBJ1-6; CDR3: CASSLGDFNSPLHF; DNA: TGTGCCAGCAGCTTAGGTGATTTTAATTCACCCCTCCACTTT
V: TRBV7-6; size: once; D: NA; J: TRBJ2-1; CDR3: CASSLGGKVTEQFF; DNA: TGTGCCAGCAGCTTAGGAGGAAAGGTAACTGAGCAGTTCTTC
V: TRBV19; size: once; D: NA; J: TRBJ1-4; CDR3: CASSIAPGPTNEKLFF; DNA: TGTGCCAGTAGTATCGCGCCGGGGCCGACTAATGAAAAACTGTTTTTT
V: TRBV11-2; size: NA; D: TRBD1; J: TRBJ2-7; CDR3: CASSPTTGGDHEQYF; DNA: TGTGCCAGCAGCCCGACGACAGGGGGGGACCACGAGCAGTACTTC
V: TRBV7-9; size: NA; D: NA; J: TRBJ2-1; CDR3: CASSSVYNEQFF; DNA: TGTGCCAGCAGCTCCGTCTACAATGAGCAGTTCTTC
V: TRBV11-3; size: NA; D: TRBD1; J: TRBJ1-1; CDR3: CASSSRDRNTEAFF; DNA: TGTGCCAGCAGCTCCCGGGACAGGAACACTGAAGCTTTCTTT
V: TRBV7-9; size: once; D: NA; J: TRBJ1-5; CDR3: CASSQGRGWDQPQHF; DNA: TGTGCCAGCAGCCAGGGCCGCGGATGGGATCAGCCCCAGCATTTT
V: TRBV5-6; size: NA; D: NA; J: TRBJ2-7; CDR3: CASSLEEGTEEQYF; DNA: TGTGCCAGCAGCTTGGAGGAGGGAACTGAAGAGCAGTACTTC
V: TRBV4-1; size: NA; D: NA; J: TRBJ1-3; CDR3: CASSQGRGSGNTIYF; DNA: TGCGCCAGCAGCCAAGGGCGGGGCTCTGGAAACACCATATATTTT
V: TRBV6-1; size: NA; D: TRBD2; J: TRBJ2-7; CDR3: CASSDGLADTYEQYF; DNA: TGTGCCAGCAGTGACGGACTAGCGGATACCTACGAGCAGTACTTC
V: TRBV19; size: NA; D: NA; J: TRBJ1-1; CDR3: CASTPWGGALTEAFF; DNA: TGTGCCAGTACCCCCTGGGGGGGGGCGCTTACTGAAGCTTTCTTT
V: TRBV5-1; size: NA; D: NA; J: TRBJ1-1; CDR3: CASRWGYIPRGEAFF; DNA: TGCGCCAGCAGATGGGGTTACATACCGCGGGGTGAAGCTTTCTTT